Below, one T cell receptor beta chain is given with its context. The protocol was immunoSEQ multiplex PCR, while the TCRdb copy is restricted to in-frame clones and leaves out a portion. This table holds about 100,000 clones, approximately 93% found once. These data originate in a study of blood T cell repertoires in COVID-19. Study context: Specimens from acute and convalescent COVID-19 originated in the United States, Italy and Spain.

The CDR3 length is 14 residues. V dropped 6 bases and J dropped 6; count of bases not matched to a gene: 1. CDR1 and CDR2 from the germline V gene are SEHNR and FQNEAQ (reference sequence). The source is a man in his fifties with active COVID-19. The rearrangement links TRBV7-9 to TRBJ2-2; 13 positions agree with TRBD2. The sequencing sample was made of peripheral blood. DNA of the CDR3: TGTGCCAGCAGAGGACTAGCGGGAGCCGGGGAGCTGTTTTTT. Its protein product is CASRGLAGAGELFF.